This T cell receptor (beta chain) was recovered during a study of blood T cell repertoires in COVID-19. At the level of the study: PBMCs, B-cell-depleted T cells, or T cells provided the cDNA or gDNA that made up the material.

Cohorts were based on clinical histories the participants reported. Those designated as exposed participants met a COVID-19 case within 2 weeks before study entry. In the authors' workflow: Estimation of nucleated cell counts was performed using reference gene primer amplification. Libraries were prepared by immunoSEQ multiplex PCR; TCRdb keeps only in-frame clonotypes and omits some of them. The V and J calls and clone size were taken over from that table, and D and trimming were inferred from the DNA. The sample holds 350,000 to 500,000 clones, about 88% seen once. Losses at the gene ends were 2 bases for V and 1 base for J; bases not matched to a gene: 1. Germline V gene sequence: CDR1 MNHEY, CDR2 SVGAGI. The CDR3 loop spans 14 amino acids.

The V and J genes are TRBV6-5 and TRBJ1-1, with 7 nucleotides matching TRBD1. What was sequenced was PBMCs or T cells enriched from blood (not recorded which). The clonotype was recovered from a woman between 18 and 29 years old who had been exposed to COVID-19. The CDR3 reads CASSYNRGNTEAFF. CDR3 DNA sequence: TGTGCCAGCAGTTACAACAGGGGGAACACTGAAGCTTTCTTT.